Listed here are 19 T cell receptor beta chains from one sample, sequenced in a study of cytomegalovirus exposure and HLA in healthy donors. Assay used: immunoSEQ multiplex PCR; TCRdb lists only in-frame clones, some missing. The table records about 110,000 clones, around 90% of them present only once. Sample: PBMCs. The receptors originated from a woman aged 18-29 years in good health and CMV-seropositive.

The rearrangement links TRBV29-1 to TRBJ2-5, with TRBD2 matching over 14 bases. V lost 6 bases, J lost 5 bases, and 8 bases stayed unmatched. Germline lookup yields CDR1 SQVTM and CDR2 ANQGSEA. This CDR3 comprises 15 residues. The CDR3, as DNA: TGCAGCGTCTCGACTAGCGGGGGGGCCCGGGAGACCCAGTACTTC. Its protein product is CSVSTSGGARETQYF.

The chain links TRBV10-3 to TRBJ2-2; the match to TRBD1 covers 7 bases. From germline, CDR1 is ENHRY and CDR2 SYGVKD. J gave up 2 bases and V 4 bases, and 4 bases lay outside the gene matches. The CDR3 runs 15 residues. The CDR3 spells CAISGTGGNTGELFF. The CDR3 coding sequence is TGTGCCATCAGTGGGACAGGAGGAAACACCGGGGAGCTGTTTTTT.

The chain joins TRBV4-3 to TRBJ2-5; perhaps TRBD1 as D (6 bases). Germline CDR1 LGHNA, CDR2 YSLEER. This CDR3 has 16 residues. Trimming removed 0 bases from V and 3 bases from J, with 14 bases in between. The CDR3 sequence is CASSQDLGQHKETQYF. The CDR3 DNA reads as TGCGCCAGCAGCCAAGACCTTGGACAGCATAAAGAGACCCAGTACTTC.

The chain combines TRBV7-2 with TRBJ1-4, with D possibly matching TRBD1 (5 bases). The germline V gene has CDR1 SGHTA and CDR2 FQGNSA. The CDR3 is made up of 15 amino acids. Trimming cost V 6 bases and J 7 bases, with 18 bases left between them. The chain's CDR3 is CASRPTTAFGEKLFF. CDR3 coding DNA: TGTGCCAGCAGGCCTACGACAGCATTCGGTGAAAAACTGTTTTTT.

The V call is TRBV5-6, the J call TRBJ1-4; D is perhaps TRBD1 (5 bases). The length of the CDR3 is 14 residues. Germline CDR1 is SGHDT and CDR2 is YYEEEE. V was shortened by 4 bases and J by 3 bases, with 10 bases between the two germline ends. In DNA, the CDR3 is TGTGCCAGCAGCGCAGGGTGGTCTAATGAAAAACTGTTTTTT. Its translation: CASSAGWSNEKLFF.

This clone showed up just a few times. V and J are TRBV6-5 and TRBJ1-6; maybe TRBD1 (6 bases). Trimming pared 6 bases from V and 10 bases from J, leaving 16 bases between. The germline gives CDR1 MNHEY, CDR2 SVGAGI. CDR3 length: 14 residues. CDR3 in amino acids: CASRAGVVGSPLHF. In DNA form, the CDR3 reads TGTGCCAGCAGGGCAGGGGTGGTGGGGTCACCCCTCCACTTT.

V gene TRBV25-1 combines with J gene TRBJ2-3, with D tentatively TRBD1 (5 bases). V gave up 3 bases and J gave up 5 bases, with 12 bases separating them. Germline CDR1 MGHDK, CDR2 SYGVNS. The CDR3 loop spans 14 amino acids. CDR3 sequence (DNA): TGTGCCAGCAGTGAGGGTGGGGCCCTAGATACGCAGTATTTT. Its protein is CASSEGGALDTQYF.

This clone was picked up one time. For the CDR3, the DNA is TGTGCCAGCAGCCAAGAGGTGGTTAGCGGGATAGATGAGCAGTTCTTC. The encoded protein is CASSQEVVSGIDEQFF. The rearrangement links TRBV4-2 to TRBJ2-1; 8 nucleotides agree with TRBD2. This CDR3 is built from 16 residues. The germline CDR1 and CDR2 sequences are LGHNA and YNFKEQ. The J segment lost 8 bases and the V segment lost 0 bases, leaving 9 bases of the junction unmatched.

This chain uses TRBV2 with TRBJ2-5, with a possible D match to TRBD2 (5 bases). Germline V gene sequence: CDR1 SNHLY, CDR2 FYNNEI. The CDR3 is 13 amino acids. V was pared by 6 bases and J by 5 bases, with 13 bases between. CDR3 protein: CASRKLGGETQYF. For the CDR3, the DNA is TGTGCCAGCAGAAAACTAGGTGGGGAGACCCAGTACTTC.

The chain joins TRBV18 to TRBJ2-1, with 7 bases aligning to TRBD1. Per germline, CDR1 KGHSH and CDR2 LQKENI. Trimming removed 5 bases from V and 1 base from J; junction bases left unmatched: 8. The CDR3 runs 16 residues. In DNA form, the CDR3 reads TGTGCCAGCTCAAGACGACAGGGTACGTCCTACAATGAGCAGTTCTTC. Protein product: CASSRRQGTSYNEQFF.

This clone was observed a handful of times. This chain joins TRBV4-3 and TRBJ2-2; 9 bases line up with TRBD2. With 7 bases clipped from V and 4 bases from J, the junction kept 10 bases outside the gene matches. This CDR3 has 16 amino acids. Germline CDR1 reads LGHNA; CDR2 reads YSLEER. The CDR3 DNA is TGCGCCAGCACCCAGGAGCGGGGGGTGGTCACCGGGGAGCTGTTTTTT. Amino acids: CASTQERGVVTGELFF.

The chain joins TRBV6-1 to TRBJ1-2; 8 positions match TRBD1. The V gene end was trimmed by 6 bases and the J gene end by 3 bases; junction bases not matched to a gene: 3. The CDR3 spans 13 residues. In germline, CDR1 is MNHNS, CDR2 SASEGT. In nucleotides, the CDR3 is TGTGCCAGCAGGACAGGGGAGGACTATGGCTACACCTTC. It specifies CASRTGEDYGYTF.

J is TRBJ1-1 and V is TRBV29-1; D gene uncertain. Trimming shortened V by 6 bases and J by 1 base, and 15 bases separated the two germline ends. Germline assignment: CDR1 SQVTM and CDR2 ANQGSEA. The CDR3 is 14 residues long. CDR3 region: CSVSQLQANTEAFF. As DNA, the CDR3 is TGCAGCGTGTCCCAGCTGCAGGCGAACACTGAAGCTTTCTTT.

There are a few counts of this clone. The genes are TRBV7-9 and TRBJ1-2; D is unclear. V was shortened by 0 bases and J by 4 bases, with 21 bases between the two germline ends. Looked up from germline, CDR1 is SEHNR and CDR2 is FQNEAQ (reference sequence). This CDR3 is built from 18 residues. In DNA, the CDR3 is TGTGCCAGCAGCTTAGCGCGGGCTGACTTGTCCCGGGGCTATGGCTACACCTTC. Its protein product is CASSLARADLSRGYGYTF.

V gene TRBV29-1 combines with J gene TRBJ2-2, with D maybe TRBD2 (5 bases). The CDR3 has 14 residues. Germline V gene sequence: CDR1 SQVTM, CDR2 ANQGSEA. V was shortened by 3 bases and J by 2 bases, with 10 bases between the two germline ends. CDR3 loop: CSVELEVNTGELFF. In DNA form, the CDR3 reads TGCAGCGTTGAGTTGGAGGTTAACACCGGGGAGCTGTTTTTT.

V is TRBV15 and J is TRBJ1-2, with 7 bases that match TRBD1. In germline, CDR1 is LNHNV, CDR2 YYDKDF (reference sequence). CDR3 length equals 13 residues. The V gene end was trimmed by 3 bases and the J gene end by 7 bases; junction bases not matched to a gene: 5. The CDR3 is CATSRLQGSGYTF. As DNA, the CDR3 is TGTGCCACCAGCAGGCTACAGGGGTCTGGCTACACCTTC.

J is TRBJ1-1 and V is TRBV4-1; a weak D match, TRBD1 (5 bases). The germline gives CDR1 MGHRA, CDR2 YSYEKL. Trimming took off 1 base at V and 4 bases at J, with 7 bases between the two ends. This CDR3 comprises 13 residues. In nucleotides, the CDR3 is TGCGCCAGCAGCCAAGTGGGGGGCACTGAAGCTTTCTTT. Translating gives CASSQVGGTEAFF.

V usage is TRBV27 and J usage is TRBJ2-7; no clear D gene. V lost 4 bases to trimming and J lost 2 bases, with 3 bases between them. The CDR3 is made up of 11 amino acids. CDR1 is MNHEY, CDR2 SMNVEV, per germline (reference sequence). The CDR3 loop reads CASSSTYEQYF. CDR3 sequence (DNA): TGTGCCAGCAGTTCCACCTACGAGCAGTACTTC.

This chain connects TRBV27 to TRBJ2-5; D is perhaps TRBD1 (6 bases). The CDR3 has 15 residues. Looked up from germline, CDR1 is MNHEY and CDR2 is SMNVEV (reference sequence). Trimming stripped 6 bases from V and 5 bases from J, with 19 bases between. The CDR3 sequence: CASRHQDSPTETQYF. CDR3 coding DNA: TGTGCCAGCAGACATCAGGACAGCCCGACCGAGACCCAGTACTTC.